This T cell receptor beta chain was found in a study of shared clonotypes between healthy human individuals. An even split of each subset's genomic DNA across several immunoSEQ plates was performed. The repertoire was sequenced with immunoSEQ multiplex PCR; TCRdb's copy has only in-frame clones and lacks some. The sample has 1 million to 1.2 million clones; roughly 77% are singletons. It was into CD45RA+ naive and CD45RA-negative memory subsets that the CD4+ cells were split. As to this clone: Antigen unknown.

Points from the study as a whole: Non-shared clonotypes showed lower generation probabilities than clonotypes common to all four donors. Naive CD4 clonotypes overlapped across a handful of donors at roughly 5%.

Per the germline V gene, CDR1 is SGHRS and CDR2 is YFSETQ. This CDR3 region has 16 residues. The J segment lost 4 bases and the V segment lost 5 bases, leaving 6 bases of the junction unmatched. The sequencing input was memory CD4+ T cells from PBMCs. Subset: CD45RA-negative fraction. This TCR was recovered from a man younger than 35 in good health. Some clones in this sample may be carry-over from other donors' samples. The chain couples TRBV5-1 to TRBJ2-5; 15 positions agree with TRBD2. The CDR3 loop reads CASRFSGLAGGETQYF. CDR3 sequence (DNA): TGCGCCAGCAGGTTTTCGGGACTAGCGGGAGGAGAGACCCAGTACTTC. The variable domain in full, with the rest retrieved from reference TRBV5-1 and TRBJ2-5, is KAGVTQTPRYLIKTRGQQVTLSCSPISGHRSVSWYQQTPGQGLQFLFEYFSETQRNKGNFPGRFSGRQFSNSRSEMNVSTLELGDSALYLCASRFSGLAGGETQYFGPGTRLLVL.